These 24 T cell receptor beta chains were sequenced from one sample in a study of CXCR3-negative and CXCR3-positive naive CD8 T cells. Study-wide points: More hydrophobic TRB CDR3s were found in CXCR3-positive naive cells than in CXCR3-negative naive cells.

Each TRB cDNA library was prepared by 5' RACE (with UMI labels). TCRdb processed the 5' RACE reads again and assigns one entry to each CDR3 protein, with no DNA. This listing includes about 140,000 distinct CDR3 sequences. No antigen has been assigned to these receptors. Material: naive CXCR3+ CD8+ T cells from blood. The subset is: CD45RO-CCR7+CD27+CD95- naive CD8+ T cells expressing CXCR3 (TNR3+). These receptors all stem from a human donor in good health. Some clones in this sample may be carry-over from other donors' samples.

This chain joins TRBV6-1 and TRBJ1-1; absent DNA, TCRdb's TRBD1 call cannot be checked. CDR1 is MNHNS, CDR2 SASEGT, per germline. There are 14 residues in the CDR3. The CDR3 is CAISPRGADTEAFF.

The CDR3 loop is CASRDLSTGDEQYF. V gene TRBV28 combines with J gene TRBJ2-7; TCRdb lists TRBD1, though no DNA is available to test this call. Germline values: CDR1 MDHEN, CDR2 SYDVKM. The CDR3 has 14 residues.

The rearrangement links TRBV7-6 to TRBJ2-2; the D call from TCRdb, TRBD1, cannot be confirmed without DNA. The germline gives CDR1 SGHVS, CDR2 FNYEAQ. The length of the CDR3 is 14 residues. The CDR3 region is CASRGQATTGELFF.

The chain carries TRBV7-6 and TRBJ2-3; absent DNA, TCRdb's TRBD1 call cannot be checked. In germline, CDR1 is SGHVS, CDR2 FNYEAQ. This CDR3 region has 16 residues. The CDR3 spells CASSSSPPGITDTQYF.

CDR3 amino acids: CSASSLAGHEQYF. The genes are TRBV20-1 and TRBJ2-7; TCRdb's D call of TRBD2 is untestable without DNA. The germline V gene has CDR1 DFQATT and CDR2 SNEGSKA (reference sequence). The CDR3 contains 13 residues.

The chain combines TRBV29-1 with TRBJ2-7; the TCRdb call, TRBD1, lacks DNA for checking. The length of the CDR3 is 13 residues. The germline V gene has CDR1 SQVTM and CDR2 ANQGSEA. This chain's CDR3 is CSVEGTVSYEQYF.

This rearrangement joins TRBV5-1 to TRBJ2-7. The CDR3 runs 13 residues. Looked up from germline, CDR1 is SGHRS and CDR2 is YFSETQ. The CDR3 loop is CASSLDVEYEQYF.

V and J are TRBV28 and TRBJ2-4; the D call from TCRdb, TRBD1, cannot be confirmed without DNA. The CDR3 has 17 amino acids. Germline V gene lookup returns CDR1 MDHEN and CDR2 SYDVKM. The CDR3: CASSSRGADRYINIQYF.

The chain combines TRBV12-3 or TRBV12-4 with TRBJ2-7; TCRdb's D call of TRBD1 is untestable without DNA. CDR3 size: 13 residues. This CDR3 is CASSRQRSYEQYF.

The genes are TRBV12-3 or TRBV12-4 and TRBJ2-1. The CDR3 sequence is 12 residues long. The CDR3 loop is CAAAVRISEQFF.

V usage is TRBV28 and J usage is TRBJ2-7; TCRdb selects TRBD1, and the lack of DNA leaves this call unchecked. CDR3 size: 15 residues. Germline V gene lookup returns CDR1 MDHEN and CDR2 SYDVKM. CDR3 sequence reads: CASSFPQGWSYEQYF.

The CDR3 loop is CASSFSRGNTEAFF. The rearrangement joins TRBV28 to TRBJ1-1. Germline values: CDR1 MDHEN, CDR2 SYDVKM. This CDR3 region has 14 residues. The entire variable domain, with the rest obtained from reference TRBV28 and TRBJ1-1, is as follows: DVKVTQSSRYLVKRTGEKVFLECVQDMDHENMFWYRQDPGLGLRLIYFSYDVKMKEKGDIPEGYSVSREKKERFSLILESASTNQTSMYLCASSFSRGNTEAFFGQGTRLTVV.

This chain uses TRBV10-3 with TRBJ2-5; TCRdb indicates TRBD1, and absent DNA this call remains unverified. CDR3 length: 12 amino acids. Per the germline V gene, CDR1 is ENHRY and CDR2 is SYGVKD. The CDR3 loop reads CAISDQGETQYF.

The CDR3: CATSRVLTYNEQFF. The chain links TRBV15 to TRBJ2-1. This CDR3 has 14 amino acids. Germline CDR1 and CDR2: LNHNV and YYDKDF (reference sequence).

The CDR3 loop is CASSQSGKPLTGELFF. This chain links TRBV7-9 with TRBJ2-2; TCRdb indicates TRBD2, and absent DNA this call remains unverified. Germline V gene lookup returns CDR1 SEHNR and CDR2 FQNEAQ (reference sequence). This CDR3 comprises 16 residues.

The chain carries TRBV28 and TRBJ2-5; the D call from TCRdb, TRBD1, cannot be confirmed without DNA. The CDR3 extends over 17 amino acids. Looked up from germline, CDR1 is MDHEN and CDR2 is SYDVKM. The CDR3 spells CASSSPDSYRGRETQYF.

The CDR3 is CASRPTGDTTDTQYF. V is TRBV28 and J is TRBJ2-3; the D gene TCRdb calls, TRBD1, cannot be checked with no DNA. The V gene's germline CDR1 is MDHEN and CDR2 SYDVKM. The length of the CDR3 is 15 residues.

V gene TRBV4-1 combines with J gene TRBJ2-7. The germline V gene encodes CDR1 MGHRA and CDR2 YSYEKL. CDR3 length: 13 amino acids. The CDR3 spells CASSQGGLYEQYF.

V is TRBV6-6 and J is TRBJ2-3; with no DNA, the TCRdb D assignment of TRBD2 cannot be verified. Germline V gene sequence: CDR1 MNHNY, CDR2 SVGAGI (reference sequence). The CDR3 is made up of 14 amino acids. CDR3: CASWGGLSTDTQYF.

The rearrangement uses TRBV4-1 and TRBJ2-7; as DNA is missing, the TRBD2 call by TCRdb cannot be tested. The CDR3 runs 18 residues. CDR1 MGHRA and CDR2 YSYEKL come from the germline V gene. The CDR3 sequence is CASSQDFPRGARGYEQYF.

V and J are TRBV6-4 and TRBJ2-3; TCRdb calls TRBD1, which cannot be checked without DNA. CDR1 and CDR2 from the germline V gene are MRHNA and SNTAGT. CDR3 length: 16 residues. CDR3 loop: CASSDGTGSGTDTQYF.

The gene calls are TRBV5-6 and TRBJ2-1; the TCRdb D gene call, TRBD2, has no DNA to confirm it. Per germline, CDR1 SGHDT and CDR2 YYEEEE. The CDR3 runs to 15 residues. The CDR3 spells CASSLELADYNEQFF.

J is TRBJ2-1 and V is TRBV19. This CDR3 comprises 15 residues. In germline, CDR1 is LNHDA, CDR2 SQIVND (reference sequence). This CDR3 reads CASSRAGGPTYEQFF.

The rearrangement joins TRBV3-1 to TRBJ1-5. The CDR3 is 15 residues long. Germline V gene lookup returns CDR1 LGHDT and CDR2 YNNKEL (reference sequence). Here the CDR3 reads CASSQDSYSNQPQHF.